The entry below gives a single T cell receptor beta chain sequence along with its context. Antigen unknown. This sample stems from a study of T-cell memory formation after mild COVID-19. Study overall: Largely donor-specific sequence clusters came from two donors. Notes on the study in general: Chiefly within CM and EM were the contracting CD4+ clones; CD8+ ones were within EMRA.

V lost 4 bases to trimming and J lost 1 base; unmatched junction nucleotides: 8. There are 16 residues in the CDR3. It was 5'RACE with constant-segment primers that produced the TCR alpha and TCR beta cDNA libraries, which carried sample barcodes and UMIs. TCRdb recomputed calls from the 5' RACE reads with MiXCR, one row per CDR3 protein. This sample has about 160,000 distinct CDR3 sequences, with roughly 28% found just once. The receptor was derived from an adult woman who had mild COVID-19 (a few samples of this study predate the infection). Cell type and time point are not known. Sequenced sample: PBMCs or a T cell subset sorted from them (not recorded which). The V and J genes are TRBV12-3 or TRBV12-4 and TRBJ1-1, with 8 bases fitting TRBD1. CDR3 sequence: CASSWQGARGNTEAFF. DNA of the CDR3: TGTGCCAGCAGTTGGCAGGGGGCAAGAGGGAACACTGAAGCTTTCTTT.